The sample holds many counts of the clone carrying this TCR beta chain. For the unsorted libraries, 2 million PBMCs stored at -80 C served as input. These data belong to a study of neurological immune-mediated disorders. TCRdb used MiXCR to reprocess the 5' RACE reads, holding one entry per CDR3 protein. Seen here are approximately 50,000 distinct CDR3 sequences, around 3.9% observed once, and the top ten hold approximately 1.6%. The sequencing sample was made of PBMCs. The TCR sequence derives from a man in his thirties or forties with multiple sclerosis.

The CDR3: CASSLWLLAGGQETQYF. CDR3 in DNA: TGTGCCAGCAGCTTGTGGTTGCTAGCGGGGGGACAAGAGACCCAGTACTTC. The chain is built from TRBV5-6 and TRBJ2-5, with 11 bases lining up with TRBD2. Germline CDR1 and CDR2: SGHDT and YYEEEE. The CDR3 runs 17 residues. Unmatched junction bases numbered 7, after V lost 1 base and J lost 2 bases.